This T cell receptor (beta chain) derives from a study of blood T cell repertoires in COVID-19. Study-level information: The samples span acute and convalescent COVID-19 from the United States, Italy and Spain. T cells, B-cell-depleted T cells, or PBMCs provided the cDNA or gDNA that served as material.

The germline gives CDR1 SGHTA, CDR2 FQGNSA. The CDR3 has 14 amino acids. Trimming took 0 bases from V and 7 from J, leaving 12 bases between them. Original data processing: For nucleated cells, counts were estimated from reference gene primer amplification. The protocol was immunoSEQ multiplex PCR, while the TCRdb copy is restricted to in-frame clones and leaves out a portion. That table is the source of V, J and clone size, and D and trimming were worked out from the DNA. The sample carries some 240,000 clones, 75% to 85% recorded once. The rearrangement links TRBV7-2 to TRBJ1-2; the D gene is possibly TRBD1 (5 bases). The sequence came from a man in his fifties or sixties with active or convalescent COVID-19. The specimen was peripheral blood. The CDR3 DNA reads TGTGCCAGCAGCTTAGCACAGGCGAAACGTGGCTACACCTTC. It encodes CASSLAQAKRGYTF.